Listed here is a single T cell receptor beta chain. The data derive from a study of cytomegalovirus exposure and HLA in healthy donors. Germline V gene sequence: CDR1 SGHAT, CDR2 FQNNGV. Trimming shortened V by 1 base and J by 6 bases, and 3 bases separated the two germline ends. The CDR3 runs 12 residues. The study ran its PCR with 60 Vbeta and 13 Jbeta primers. Only in-frame clones appear in the TCRdb table, and some are missing; sequencing was by immunoSEQ multiplex PCR. Of around 140,000 clones in the sample, roughly 82% were seen once. V usage is TRBV11-2 and J usage is TRBJ2-2; D call uncertain. This TCR was sampled from a man between 18 and 35 years old in good health and CMV-seropositive. Sequenced: PBMCs. This chain's CDR3 is CASSLGAGELFF. In DNA form, the CDR3 reads TGTGCCAGCAGCTTAGGCGCCGGGGAGCTGTTTTTT.